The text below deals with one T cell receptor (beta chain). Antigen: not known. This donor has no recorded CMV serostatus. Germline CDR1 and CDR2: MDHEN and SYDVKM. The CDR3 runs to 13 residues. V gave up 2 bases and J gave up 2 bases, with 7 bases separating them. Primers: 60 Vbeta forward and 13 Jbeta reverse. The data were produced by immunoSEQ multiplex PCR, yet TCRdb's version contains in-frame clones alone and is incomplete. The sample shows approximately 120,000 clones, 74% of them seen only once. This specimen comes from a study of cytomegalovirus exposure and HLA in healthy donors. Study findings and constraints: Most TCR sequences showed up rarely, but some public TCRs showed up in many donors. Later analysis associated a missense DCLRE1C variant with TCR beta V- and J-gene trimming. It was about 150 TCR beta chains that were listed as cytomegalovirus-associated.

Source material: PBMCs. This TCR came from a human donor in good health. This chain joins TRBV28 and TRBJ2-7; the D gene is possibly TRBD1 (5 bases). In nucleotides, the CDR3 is TGTGCCAGCAGTTTAACAGGACCCTACGAGCAGTACTTC. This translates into CASSLTGPYEQYF.